This TCR beta chain was recovered during a study of T cells in Graves' hyperthyroidism and ophthalmopathy (dated by TCRdb to about 2019). About the study as a whole: Peripheral blood was sampled at the time of initial diagnosis, prior to any treatment. A discovery cohort of about a hundred patients, 43 with Graves' ophthalmopathy and under 60 with stable Graves' hyperthyroidism, was used to find distinguishing TCR V-J signatures. Whether ophthalmopathy could be predicted prospectively was tested in an independent validation cohort made up of about 20 hyperthyroidism patients plus 17 patients who later progressed to ophthalmopathy. For training and testing, the 100 or so patients in the discovery cohort were randomly divided in a 7:3 ratio. Thyroid tissue and blood T-cell repertoires from six Graves' hyperthyroidism patients were also compared in the study. After blood sampling, hyperthyroidism patients were treated with methimazole at a starting dose of 30 mg daily, and ophthalmopathy patients were treated with high-dose intravenous methylprednisolone. The paper reports TCR Vbeta CDR3 sequencing of fewer than 150 peripheral blood samples: some 41 ophthalmopathy, around 80 hyperthyroidism and approximately 17 progressor patients. The paper's findings and limits, for the study overall: Sample size was not statistically predetermined, and investigators were not blinded to group allocation. During validation, the model predicted progression to ophthalmopathy a median of about 6.5 months ahead of onset, with more than 55% sensitivity and 72% to 80% specificity. Most expanded thyroid clonotypes (frequency above 0.001) were also detected in blood, suggesting blood repertoires may reflect thyroid immune responses. A model built on a 13 V-J signature distinguished ophthalmopathy from stable hyperthyroidism, reaching roughly 88% sensitivity and around 81% specificity in cross-validation and 80%/75% in testing.

As a fraction of the sample, this clonotype is medium-sized (0.01 to 0.1%). It lacks a known antigen. Base-call qualities are not available, and no considerably larger clone is one nucleotide away. The CDR3 runs 15 amino acids, cysteine and phenylalanine included. Just CDR3 DNA is preserved here, 45 bases in frame from base 1. Compared with germline, V lacks 0 bases and J lacks 3 bases; bases without a gene match: 2. CDR1 SGHAT and CDR2 FQNNGV are derived from the germline V gene. Ophthalmopathy patients had moderately to severely active disease, Clinical Activity Score of at least 3, NOSPECS grade of at least 4, and duration under 3 months. The study excluded patients with uncontrolled infections, other autoimmune diseases, pregnancy or lactation. Clinical symptoms, serum thyroxine and TRAb, thyroid ultrasound, and orbital computed tomography formed the basis for the diagnoses. Ficoll-Paque density gradient centrifugation was used to isolate PBMCs from under 11 ml of fresh peripheral blood. Total RNA was extracted with Trizol reagent, and quality was checked on an Agilent 2100 Bioanalyzer.

TCR beta CDR3 regions were amplified from RNA transcripts. A first-round RT-PCR of the TCR CDR3 used the HTBI primer set with the Qiagen OneStep RT-PCR kit. A second multiplex PCR round built the libraries, followed by size selection and purification. Paired-end sequencing of the libraries was performed with 100 bp reads on an Illumina HiSeq2000. The paper's data handling went like this. SOAPnuke was used to process the raw data, removing reads that contained adapters or uncalled bases, had a mean Phred below 15, or lacked an exact match to the constant primer or identifier. High-quality paired reads were merged with COPE v1.2.5, and unique nucleotide sequences were defined as clonotypes. MiTCR v1.1 was used to align clonotypes to the IMGT TRBV, TRBD and TRBJ reference segments. The analysis was restricted to V-J combinations with a frequency above 0.0001, which together covered about 99% of the repertoires. The TCS score was defined as the ratio of F50 (clonal expansion) to E x V (chaos), calculated using BLOSUM62-based TCRdist between CDR3 peptides within each V-J. Welch's t-statistics and random forest reduced roughly 500 V-J features to some 14, which were used in a naive Bayes classifier (R e1071). TCRdb ran its own pipeline on the public reads, namely fastp trimming at Q25 and MiXCR clone calling, and kept in-frame beta chains. For every CDR3 protein sequence, its rows merge into one entry that carries the most common genes and DNA. Here the V and J calls rest on TCRdb's processing, not on the authors' analysis. In this sample the table shows some 300,000 distinct CDR3 sequences, approximately 19% of which occur a single time. The ten top clones hold under 40% of the sample.

This TCR was sampled from a man between 50 and 59 years old with Graves' ophthalmopathy. The sequencing input was blood. The chain is encoded by TRBV11-2 joined to TRBJ2-7, with 10 middle bases fitting TRBD2. CDR3 region: CASSLEASGSYEQYF. The DNA sequence follows: TGTGCCAGCAGCTTAGAGGCTAGCGGGAGCTACGAGCAGTACTTC.